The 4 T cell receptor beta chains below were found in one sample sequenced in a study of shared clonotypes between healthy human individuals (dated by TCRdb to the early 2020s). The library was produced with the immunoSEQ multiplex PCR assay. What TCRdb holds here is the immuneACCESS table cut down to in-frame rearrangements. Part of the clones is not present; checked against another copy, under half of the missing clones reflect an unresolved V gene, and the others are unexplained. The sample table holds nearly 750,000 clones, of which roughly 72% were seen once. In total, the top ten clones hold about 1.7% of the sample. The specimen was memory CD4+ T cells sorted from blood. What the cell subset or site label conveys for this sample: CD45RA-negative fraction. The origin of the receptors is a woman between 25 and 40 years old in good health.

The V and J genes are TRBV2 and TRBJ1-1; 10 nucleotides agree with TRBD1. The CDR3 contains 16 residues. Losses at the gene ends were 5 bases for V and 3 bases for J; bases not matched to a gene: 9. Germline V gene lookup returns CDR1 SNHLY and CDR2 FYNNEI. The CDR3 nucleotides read TGTGCCAGCAGTTATTTGACAGGGGGCGAGGACACTGAAGCTTTCTTT. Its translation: CASSYLTGGEDTEAFF.

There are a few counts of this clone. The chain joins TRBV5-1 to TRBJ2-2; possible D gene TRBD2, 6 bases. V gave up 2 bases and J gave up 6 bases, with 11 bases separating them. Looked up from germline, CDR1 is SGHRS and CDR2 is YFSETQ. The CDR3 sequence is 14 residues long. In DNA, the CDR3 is TGCGCCAGCAGCTTCTCCGGGGGAGCCGGGGAGCTGTTTTTT. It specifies CASSFSGGAGELFF.

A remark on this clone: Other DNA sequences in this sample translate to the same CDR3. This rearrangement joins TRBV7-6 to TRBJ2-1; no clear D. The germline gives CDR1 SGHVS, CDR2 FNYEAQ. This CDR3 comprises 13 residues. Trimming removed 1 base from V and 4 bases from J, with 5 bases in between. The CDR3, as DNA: TGTGCCAGCAGCTTAGGACCTTACAATGAGCAGTTCTTC. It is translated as CASSLGPYNEQFF.

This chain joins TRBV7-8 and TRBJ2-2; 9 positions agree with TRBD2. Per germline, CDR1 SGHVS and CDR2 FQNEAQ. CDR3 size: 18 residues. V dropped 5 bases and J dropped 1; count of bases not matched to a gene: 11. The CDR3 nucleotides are TGTGCCAGCAGCCTTAAAAGTAGCGGGAGAAAGAACACCGGGGAGCTGTTTTTT. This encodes CASSLKSSGRKNTGELFF.